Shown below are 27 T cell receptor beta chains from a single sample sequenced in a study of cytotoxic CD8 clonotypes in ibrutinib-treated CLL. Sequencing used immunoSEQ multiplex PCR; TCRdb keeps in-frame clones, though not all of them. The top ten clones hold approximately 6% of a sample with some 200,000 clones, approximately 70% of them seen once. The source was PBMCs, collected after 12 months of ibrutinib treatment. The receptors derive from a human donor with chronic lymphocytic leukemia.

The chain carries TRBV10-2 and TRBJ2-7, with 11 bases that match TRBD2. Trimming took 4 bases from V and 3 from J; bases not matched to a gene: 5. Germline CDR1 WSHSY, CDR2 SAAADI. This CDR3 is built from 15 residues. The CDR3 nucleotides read TGCGCCAGCAGTGGCCTGGGGACTAGCGGCTACGAGCAGTACTTC. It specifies CASSGLGTSGYEQYF.

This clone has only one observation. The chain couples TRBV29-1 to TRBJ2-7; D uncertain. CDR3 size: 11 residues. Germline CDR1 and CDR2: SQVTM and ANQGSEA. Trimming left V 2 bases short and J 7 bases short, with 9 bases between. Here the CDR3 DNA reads TGCAGCGTTGAATCCCTCCTGGAGCAGTACTTC. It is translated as CSVESLLEQYF.

The chain's CDR3 is CAWSDNTGELFF. Written as DNA, the CDR3 is TGTGCCTGGAGTGACAACACCGGGGAGCTGTTTTTT. The chain couples TRBV30 to TRBJ2-2; no firm D call. V gave up 1 base and J gave up 2 bases, with 2 bases separating them. The CDR3 consists of 12 residues. Germline CDR1 reads GTSNPN; CDR2 reads SVGIG (reference sequence).

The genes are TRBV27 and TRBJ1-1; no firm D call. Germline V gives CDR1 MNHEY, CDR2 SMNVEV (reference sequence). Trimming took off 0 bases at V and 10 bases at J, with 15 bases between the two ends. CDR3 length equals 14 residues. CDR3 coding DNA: TGTGCCAGCAGTTTATCCCGACATGTTTTAGGAGCTTTCTTT. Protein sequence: CASSLSRHVLGAFF.

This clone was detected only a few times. CDR3 region: CASSLGDNEQFF. The CDR3 coding sequence is TGTGCCAGCAGCTTAGGGGACAATGAGCAGTTCTTC. The gene calls are TRBV7-9 and TRBJ2-1, with D uncertain. Germline V gene lookup returns CDR1 SEHNR and CDR2 FQNEAQ (reference sequence). V lost 1 base and J 5 bases, leaving 3 bases between the germline ends. The CDR3 extends over 12 amino acids. Using reference TRBV7-9 and TRBJ2-1 for the parts outside the CDR3, the full variable domain is DTGVSQNPRHKITKRGQNVTFRCDPISEHNRLYWYRQTLGQGPEFLTYFQNEAQLEKSRLLSDRFSAERPKGSFSTLEIQRTEQGDSAMYLCASSLGDNEQFFGPGTRLTVL.

The CDR3 bases are TGTGCCAGCCCAAACGAGCTAGCGGGTGGGTACAATGAGCAGTTCTTC. Its protein is CASPNELAGGYNEQFF. The chain links TRBV21-1 to TRBJ2-1; the table's D call of TRBD2 was not tested on the DNA. TRBV21-1 corresponds to a pseudogene. This CDR3 spans 16 amino acids.

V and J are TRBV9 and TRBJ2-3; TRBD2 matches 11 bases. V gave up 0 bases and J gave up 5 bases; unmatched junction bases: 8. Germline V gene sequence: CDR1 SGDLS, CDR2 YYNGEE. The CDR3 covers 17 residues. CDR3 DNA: TGTGCCAGCAGCGTAGCTCCGGGACTAGCGGAACTAGATACGCAGTATTTT. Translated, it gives CASSVAPGLAELDTQYF.

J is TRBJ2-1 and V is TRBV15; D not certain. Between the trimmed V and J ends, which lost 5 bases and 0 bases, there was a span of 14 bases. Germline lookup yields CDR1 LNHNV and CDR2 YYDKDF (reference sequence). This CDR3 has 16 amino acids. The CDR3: CATSRRTKSSYNEQFF. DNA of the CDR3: TGTGCCACCAGCCGAAGGACGAAAAGCTCCTACAATGAGCAGTTCTTC. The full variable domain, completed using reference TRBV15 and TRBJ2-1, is DAMVIQNPRYQVTQFGKPVTLSCSQTLNHNVMYWYQQKSSQAPKLLFHYYDKDFNNEADTPDNFQSRRPNTSFCFLDIRSPGLGDTAMYLCATSRRTKSSYNEQFFGPGTRLTVL.

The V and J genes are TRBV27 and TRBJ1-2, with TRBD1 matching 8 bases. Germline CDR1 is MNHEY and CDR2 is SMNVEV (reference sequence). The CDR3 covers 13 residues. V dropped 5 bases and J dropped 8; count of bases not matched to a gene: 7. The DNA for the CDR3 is TGTGCCAGCAGTCCCCAGGGGGCAGGGGGCTACACCTTC. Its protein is CASSPQGAGGYTF.

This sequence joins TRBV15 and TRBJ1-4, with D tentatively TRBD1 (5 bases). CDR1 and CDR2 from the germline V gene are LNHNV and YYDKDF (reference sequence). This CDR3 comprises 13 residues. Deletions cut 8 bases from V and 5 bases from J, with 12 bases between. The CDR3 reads CATGGQGNEKLFF. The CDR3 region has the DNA TGTGCCACCGGAGGCCAGGGCAATGAAAAACTGTTTTTT.

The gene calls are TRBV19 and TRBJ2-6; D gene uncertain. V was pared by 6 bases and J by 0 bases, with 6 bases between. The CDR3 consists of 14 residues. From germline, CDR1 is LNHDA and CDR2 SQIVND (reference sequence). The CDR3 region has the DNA TGTGCCAGTAGGGAGAGCTCTGGGGCCAACGTCCTGACTTTC. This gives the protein CASRESSGANVLTF.

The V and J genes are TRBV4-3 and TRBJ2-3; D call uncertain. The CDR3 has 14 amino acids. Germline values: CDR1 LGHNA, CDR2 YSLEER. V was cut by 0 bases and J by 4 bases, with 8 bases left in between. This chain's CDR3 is CASSQDLGADTQYF. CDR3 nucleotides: TGCGCCAGCAGCCAAGATCTGGGCGCAGATACGCAGTATTTT.

This chain's CDR3 is CASLNTNPGANEKLFF. CDR3 DNA sequence: TGTGCCAGCCTAAACACTAACCCGGGAGCTAATGAAAAACTGTTTTTT. The chain uses TRBV28 and TRBJ1-4, with D unresolved. Germline loops: CDR1 MDHEN, CDR2 SYDVKM. The V end was cut by 8 bases, the J end by 3 bases, with 19 bases between. The CDR3 loop spans 16 amino acids.

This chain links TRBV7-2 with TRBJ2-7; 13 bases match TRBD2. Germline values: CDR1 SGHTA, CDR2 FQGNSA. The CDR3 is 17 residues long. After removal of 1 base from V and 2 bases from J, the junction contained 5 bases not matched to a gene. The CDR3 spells CASSLGLAGGTTYEQYF. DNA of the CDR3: TGTGCCAGCAGCTTAGGACTAGCGGGAGGCACAACCTACGAGCAGTACTTC. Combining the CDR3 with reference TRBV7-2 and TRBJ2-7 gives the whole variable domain GAGVSQSPSNKVTEKGKDVELRCDPISGHTALYWYRQSLGQGLEFLIYFQGNSAPDKSGLPSDRFSAERTGGSVSTLTIQRTQQEDSAVYLCASSLGLAGGTTYEQYFGPGTRLTVT.

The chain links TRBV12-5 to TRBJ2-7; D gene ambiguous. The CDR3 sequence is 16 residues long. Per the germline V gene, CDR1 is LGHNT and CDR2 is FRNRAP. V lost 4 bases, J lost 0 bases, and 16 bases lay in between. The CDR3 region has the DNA TGTGCTAGTGGTTCCAGGAGCTCTTTGAGCTCCTACGAGCAGTACTTC. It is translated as CASGSRSSLSSYEQYF.

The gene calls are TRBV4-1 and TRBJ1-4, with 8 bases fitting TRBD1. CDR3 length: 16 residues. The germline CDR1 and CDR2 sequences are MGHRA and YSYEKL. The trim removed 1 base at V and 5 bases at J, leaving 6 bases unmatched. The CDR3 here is CASSQGKDRVNEKLFF. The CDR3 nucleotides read TGCGCCAGCAGCCAAGGAAAGGACAGGGTGAATGAAAAACTGTTTTTT.

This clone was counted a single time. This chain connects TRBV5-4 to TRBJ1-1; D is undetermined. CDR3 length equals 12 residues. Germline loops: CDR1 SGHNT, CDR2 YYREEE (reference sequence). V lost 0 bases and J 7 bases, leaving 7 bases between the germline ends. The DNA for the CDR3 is TGTGCCAGCAGCTTGGTAGGATTTGAAGCTTTCTTT. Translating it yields CASSLVGFEAFF.

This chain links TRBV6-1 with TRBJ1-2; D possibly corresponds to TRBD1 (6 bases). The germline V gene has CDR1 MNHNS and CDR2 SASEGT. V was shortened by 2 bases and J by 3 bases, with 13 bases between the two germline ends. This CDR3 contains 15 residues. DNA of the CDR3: TGTGCCAGCAGTGAACGGACGGCAGGGGACTATGGCTACACCTTC. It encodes CASSERTAGDYGYTF.

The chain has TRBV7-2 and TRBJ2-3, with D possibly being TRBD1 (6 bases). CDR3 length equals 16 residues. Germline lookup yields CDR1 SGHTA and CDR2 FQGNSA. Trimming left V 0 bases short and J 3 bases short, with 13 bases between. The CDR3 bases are TGTGCCAGCAGCTTAGCTGCCGGGACACCTACAGATACGCAGTATTTT. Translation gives CASSLAAGTPTDTQYF.

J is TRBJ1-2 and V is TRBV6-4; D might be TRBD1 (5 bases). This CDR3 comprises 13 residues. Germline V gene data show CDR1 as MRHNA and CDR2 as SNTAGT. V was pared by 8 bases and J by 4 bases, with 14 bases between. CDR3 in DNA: TGTGCCAGCGTGGGGGGACGACGCTATGGCTACACCTTC. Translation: CASVGGRRYGYTF.

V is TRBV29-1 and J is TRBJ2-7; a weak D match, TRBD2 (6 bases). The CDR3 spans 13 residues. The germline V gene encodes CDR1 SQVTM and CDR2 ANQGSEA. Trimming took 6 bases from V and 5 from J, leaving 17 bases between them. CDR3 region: CSVIIGTGDEQYF. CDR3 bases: TGCAGCGTCATAATTGGGACTGGAGACGAGCAGTACTTC.

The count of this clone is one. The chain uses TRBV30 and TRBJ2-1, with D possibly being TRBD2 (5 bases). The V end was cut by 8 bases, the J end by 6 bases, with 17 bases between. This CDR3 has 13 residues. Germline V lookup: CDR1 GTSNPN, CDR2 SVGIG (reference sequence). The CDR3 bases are TGTGCCCTCAAGAAAGAGGGCCTCAATGAGCAGTTCTTC. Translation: CALKKEGLNEQFF.

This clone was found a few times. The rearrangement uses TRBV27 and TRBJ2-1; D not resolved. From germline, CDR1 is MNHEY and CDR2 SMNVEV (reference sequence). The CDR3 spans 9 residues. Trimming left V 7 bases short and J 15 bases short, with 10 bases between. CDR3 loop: CASTPLRFF. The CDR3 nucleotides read TGTGCCAGCACTCCCTTAAGGTTCTTC.

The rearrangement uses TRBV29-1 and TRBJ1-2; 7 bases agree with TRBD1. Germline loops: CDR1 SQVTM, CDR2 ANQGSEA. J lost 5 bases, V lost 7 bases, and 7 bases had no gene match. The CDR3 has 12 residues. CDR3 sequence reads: CSGTDREYGYTF. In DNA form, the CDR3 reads TGCAGCGGGACAGACAGGGAATATGGCTACACCTTC.

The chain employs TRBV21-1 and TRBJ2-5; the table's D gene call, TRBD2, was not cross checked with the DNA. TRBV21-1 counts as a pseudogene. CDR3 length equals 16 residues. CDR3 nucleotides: TGTGCCAGCATGGGACTAGCGGGGGGGCGGCAAGAGACCCAGTACTTC. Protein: CASMGLAGGRQETQYF.

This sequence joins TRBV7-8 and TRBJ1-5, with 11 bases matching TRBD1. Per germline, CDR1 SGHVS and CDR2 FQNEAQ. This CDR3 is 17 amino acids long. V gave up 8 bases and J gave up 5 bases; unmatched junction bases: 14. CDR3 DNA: TGTGCCAGCCGCCCCGGGGGACAGGGGGAATTCTATCAGCCCCAGCATTTT. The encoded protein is CASRPGGQGEFYQPQHF.

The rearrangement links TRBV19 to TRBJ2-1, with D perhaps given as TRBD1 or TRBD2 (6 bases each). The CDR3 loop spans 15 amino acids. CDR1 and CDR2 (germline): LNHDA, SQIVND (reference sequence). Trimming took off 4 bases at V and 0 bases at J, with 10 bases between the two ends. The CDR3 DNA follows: TGTGCCAGTAGTAGGGGGGCAGCCTCCTACAATGAGCAGTTCTTC. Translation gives CASSRGAASYNEQFF.